This TCR beta chain was sequenced in a study of blood T cell repertoires in COVID-19. Study overall: Spain, Italy and the United States supplied samples that represented acute and convalescent COVID-19.

In the original analysis: Reference gene primer amplification gave nucleated cell count estimates. The protocol was immunoSEQ multiplex PCR, while the TCRdb copy is restricted to in-frame clones and leaves out a portion. The V and J calls and the clone size are those of that table, but D and trimming were determined from the DNA. The sample has about 39,000 clones; 85% are singletons. Germline lookup yields CDR1 WSHSY and CDR2 SAAADI. This CDR3 contains 16 residues. The V gene end was trimmed by 5 bases and the J gene end by 6 bases; junction bases not matched to a gene: 6. Sample: peripheral blood. The clonotype originates from a man in his 60s with acute or convalescent COVID-19. This chain links TRBV10-2 with TRBJ2-3; 15 bases agree with TRBD2. CDR3 sequence (DNA): TGCGCCAGCAGTCGGACTAGCGGGAGGGCCTCGGATACGCAGTATTTT. Its translation is CASSRTSGRASDTQYF.